This TCR beta chain stems from a study of CD8 T cells in Susac syndrome. An amount of RNA that ranged from roughly 0.45 to 1 ug was reverse transcribed with random hexamers. From the immunoSEQ multiplex PCR reads, TCRdb called clonotypes with MiXCR, one entry per CDR3 protein. The sample contains about 300,000 distinct CDR3 sequences, 75% to 90% of which appear only once. Trimming shortened V by 4 bases and J by 5 bases, and 15 bases separated the two germline ends. This CDR3 spans 14 amino acids. Germline CDR1 SGDLS, CDR2 YYNGEE. Material for sequencing was CD8+ T cells from PBMCs. The rearrangement links TRBV9 to TRBJ2-5; TRBD1 is a possible D gene (6 bases). The source of this sequence is a human donor with multiple sclerosis. In nucleotides, the CDR3 is TGTGCCAGCAGCTCCCGAGTGGGGGCGGAGACCCAGTACTTC. Protein: CASSSRVGAETQYF. Full variable domain (rest looked up from reference TRBV9 and TRBJ2-5): DSGVTQTPKHLITATGQRVTLRCSPRSGDLSVYWYQQSLDQGLQFLIQYYNGEERAKGNILERFSAQQFPDLHSELNLSSLELGDSALYFCASSSRVGAETQYFGPGTRLLVL.